These 31 T cell receptor beta chains came from one sample sequenced in a study of shared clonotypes between healthy human individuals. Here immunoSEQ multiplex PCR was the method, and the copy in TCRdb shows in-frame clones only, minus some. The sample yields some 2.1 million clones, approximately 95% seen once. CD45RO-negative cells were positively selected for CCR7, leaving out terminally differentiated effector memory CD45RA+ cells. Sequenced: naive CD8+ T cells sorted from blood. The receptors derive from a man younger than 35 in good health.

The chain links TRBV11-2 to TRBJ2-1; D is perhaps TRBD2 (6 bases). The CDR3 is made up of 13 amino acids. Germline loops: CDR1 SGHAT, CDR2 FQNNGV. V was trimmed by 2 bases and J by 4 bases, leaving 6 bases between them. CDR3 DNA: TGTGCCAGCAGCTTAAGCGGGTACAATGAGCAGTTCTTC. It is translated as CASSLSGYNEQFF.

This clone appeared a single time. The rearrangement links TRBV7-9 to TRBJ2-7; D may be TRBD1 (6 bases). Germline V gene lookup returns CDR1 SEHNR and CDR2 FQNEAQ (reference sequence). Trimming left V 4 bases short and J 0 bases short, with 22 bases between. CDR3 size: 18 residues. Here the CDR3 DNA reads TGTGCCAGCAGCTCGAGGGGACAAAAGGCCTTGGGCTCCTACGAGCAGTACTTC. Protein sequence: CASSSRGQKALGSYEQYF. Filled out from reference TRBV7-9 and TRBJ2-7, the complete variable domain reads DTGVSQNPRHKITKRGQNVTFRCDPISEHNRLYWYRQTLGQGPEFLTYFQNEAQLEKSRLLSDRFSAERPKGSFSTLEIQRTEQGDSAMYLCASSSRGQKALGSYEQYFGPGTRLTVT.

This chain uses TRBV27 with TRBJ1-2; TRBD1 matches 8 bases. CDR3 length equals 17 residues. Per germline, CDR1 MNHEY and CDR2 SMNVEV (reference sequence). Trimming cost V 7 bases and J 8 bases; bases outside gene matches: 21. DNA for the CDR3: TGTGCCAGCACCCTGTCTTCCGGAGACAGGGGAGTAGAGGGCTACACCTTC. It codes for CASTLSSGDRGVEGYTF.

The chain recombines TRBV2 with TRBJ2-3; D unclear. The CDR3 consists of 11 residues. The V gene's germline CDR1 is SNHLY and CDR2 FYNNEI. Between the trimmed V and J ends, which lost 7 bases and 6 bases, there was a span of 8 bases. The CDR3 nucleotides are TGTGCCAGCATCCAGTGGGATACGCAGTATTTT. Translated, it gives CASIQWDTQYF.

V is TRBV6-5 and J is TRBJ2-7; 9 positions match TRBD2. Germline V gene data show CDR1 as MNHEY and CDR2 as SVGAGI. V dropped 2 bases and J dropped 3; count of bases not matched to a gene: 2. The CDR3 is 14 residues long. CDR3 loop: CASSYMREGYEQYF. The CDR3 DNA reads TGTGCCAGCAGTTACATGCGGGAGGGCTACGAGCAGTACTTC.

This chain joins TRBV6-1 and TRBJ2-3, with D hard to call. Germline-derived CDR1 and CDR2 are MNHNS and SASEGT. The CDR3 loop spans 14 amino acids. V gave up 6 bases and J gave up 4 bases, with 14 bases separating them. The CDR3 is CASSVPFSADTQYF. CDR3 DNA: TGTGCCAGCAGCGTCCCTTTTTCAGCAGATACGCAGTATTTT.

This chain links TRBV28 with TRBJ2-1; D gene ambiguous. The CDR3 covers 10 residues. CDR1 MDHEN and CDR2 SYDVKM come from the germline V gene. The V end was cut by 4 bases, the J end by 8 bases, with 3 bases between. The CDR3 here is CASSYHEQFF. The CDR3 DNA reads as TGTGCCAGCAGTTACCATGAGCAGTTCTTC.

The chain combines TRBV4-1 with TRBJ2-7; D is ambiguous. CDR1 MGHRA and CDR2 YSYEKL come from the germline V gene. The CDR3 contains 13 residues. The germline V and J ends were trimmed by 0 bases and 4 bases, with 7 bases remaining between them. As DNA, the CDR3 is TGCGCCAGCAGCCAAGATGTAAAGTACGAGCAGTACTTC. As protein: CASSQDVKYEQYF.

The table lists this clone with a count of one. V and J are TRBV9 and TRBJ2-1; TRBD1 or TRBD2 may be the D gene (5 bases each). Per germline, CDR1 SGDLS and CDR2 YYNGEE. The CDR3 extends over 15 amino acids. V was trimmed by 0 bases and J by 4 bases, leaving 11 bases between them. Here the CDR3 DNA reads TGTGCCAGCAGCGTAGGGATTGGGGGTTACAATGAGCAGTTCTTC. Translating it yields CASSVGIGGYNEQFF.

This clone appeared a single time. CDR3 bases: TGCGCCAGCAGCCAAGGTGGGGCGGGGGGTGGCCTCTTCCAAGAGACCCAGTACTTC. It specifies CASSQGGAGGGLFQETQYF. The chain uses TRBV4-1 and TRBJ2-5; TRBD2 aligns across 8 bases. V lost 1 base and J lost 1; bases outside the gene matches: 14. Per the germline V gene, CDR1 is MGHRA and CDR2 is YSYEKL. The CDR3 is made up of 19 amino acids.

J is TRBJ2-3 and V is TRBV6-1, with TRBD2 matching 7 bases. Germline CDR1 reads MNHNS; CDR2 reads SASEGT. This CDR3 region has 15 residues. Trimming took 1 base from V and 5 from J; bases not matched to a gene: 6. The DNA of the CDR3 is TGTGCCAGCAGTGAAGGGAGGGGAGGGGAAGATACGCAGTATTTT. It is translated as CASSEGRGGEDTQYF.

A remark on this clone: One junction end does not reproduce the germline sequence, and a read error may be involved. The rearrangement links TRBV13 to TRBJ1-1; no definite D call. This CDR3 region has 9 residues. The germline gives CDR1 PRHDT, CDR2 FYEKMQ (reference sequence). CDR3 region: CASSPQTIF. In nucleotides, the CDR3 is TGTGCCAGCAGCCCCCAAACAATCTTT.

The genes are TRBV5-6 and TRBJ2-2; 10 positions match TRBD2. CDR1 is SGHDT and CDR2 is YYEEEE in the germline V gene. The trim removed 3 bases at V and 6 bases at J, leaving 14 bases unmatched. This CDR3 is built from 18 residues. The CDR3 region is CASSWNPGTSDGPGELFF. In DNA form, the CDR3 reads TGTGCCAGCAGCTGGAATCCCGGGACTAGCGATGGGCCCGGGGAGCTGTTTTTT. Complete variable domain (other parts from reference TRBV5-6 and TRBJ2-2): DAGVTQSPTHLIKTRGQQVTLRCSPKSGHDTVSWYQQALGQGPQFIFQYYEEEERQRGNFPDRFSGHQFPNYSSELNVNALLLGDSALYLCASSWNPGTSDGPGELFFGEGSRLTVL.

V and J are TRBV5-8 and TRBJ2-6, with 8 bases that match TRBD2. The J segment lost 2 bases and the V segment lost 5 bases, leaving 12 bases of the junction unmatched. CDR1 and CDR2 (germline): SGHTS, YDEGEE. There are 18 residues in the CDR3. The CDR3 sequence: CASRLIPGLVPGANVLTF. The DNA for the CDR3 is TGTGCCAGCAGGCTGATTCCGGGACTAGTCCCTGGGGCCAACGTCCTGACTTTC. Drawing the rest from reference TRBV5-8 and TRBJ2-6, the complete variable domain is EAGVTQSPTHLIKTRGQQATLRCSPISGHTSVYWYQQALGLGLQFLLWYDEGEERNRGNFPPRFSGRQFPNYSSELNVNALELEDSALYLCASRLIPGLVPGANVLTFGAGSRLTVL.

This chain connects TRBV4-2 to TRBJ1-5, with D possibly TRBD1 on 5 matching bases. Per germline, CDR1 LGHNA and CDR2 YNFKEQ. Trimming left V 4 bases short and J 1 base short, with 11 bases between. The CDR3 sequence is 15 residues long. CDR3 amino acids: CASSPGAGSNQPQHF. CDR3 DNA: TGTGCCAGCAGCCCCGGGGCGGGAAGCAATCAGCCCCAGCATTTT.

J is TRBJ2-2 and V is TRBV28; TRBD1 is a possible D gene (6 bases). Trimming pared 7 bases from V and 6 bases from J, leaving 18 bases between. There are 15 residues in the CDR3. Germline V gene data show CDR1 as MDHEN and CDR2 as SYDVKM. CDR3 nucleotides: TGTGCCAGCACCCCGGTGGGGGCCAGGGCCGGGGAGCTGTTTTTT. Residues: CASTPVGARAGELFF.

The gene calls are TRBV4-1 and TRBJ2-7, with D perhaps matching TRBD1 or TRBD2 (5 bases each). Germline loops: CDR1 MGHRA, CDR2 YSYEKL. The V end was cut by 5 bases, the J end by 5 bases, with 13 bases between. The CDR3 is 13 amino acids. The CDR3 loop is CASSGDPRNEQYF. In DNA, the CDR3 is TGCGCCAGCAGCGGGGACCCCCGGAACGAGCAGTACTTC.

As to this clone: This sequence may be a read error, since a much larger clone differs from it by one base. The chain employs TRBV27 and TRBJ2-5, with D uncertain. Near its end, the DNA agrees better with TRBJ2-7, so the J call may be wrong. Germline V lookup: CDR1 MNHEY, CDR2 SMNVEV (reference sequence). CDR3 size: 11 residues. CDR3 in amino acids: CASSSSYEQYF. CDR3 nucleotide sequence: TGTGCCAGCAGTTCCTCCTACGAGCAGTACTTC.

V gene TRBV5-4 combines with J gene TRBJ2-7; unclear D gene. Trimming took off 0 bases at V and 0 bases at J, with 7 bases between the two ends. Looked up from germline, CDR1 is SGHNT and CDR2 is YYREEE (reference sequence). This CDR3 region has 14 residues. CDR3 DNA: TGTGCCAGCAGCTTGGGGGGTCCCTCCTACGAGCAGTACTTC. It translates to CASSLGGPSYEQYF.

The chain couples TRBV5-1 to TRBJ2-5; 10 bases align to TRBD2. The V and J ends lost 9 bases and 0 bases, in that order; junction bases with no gene match: 8. CDR1 is SGHRS and CDR2 is YFSETQ in the germline V gene. The CDR3 spans 15 residues. The CDR3 nucleotides read TGCGCCACCGCTAGCGGGGGCGAGTACCAAGAGACCCAGTACTTC. Protein product: CATASGGEYQETQYF.

The rearrangement uses TRBV19 and TRBJ2-2, with TRBD2 matching 8 bases. Unmatched junction bases numbered 9, after V lost 1 base and J lost 5 bases. Germline loops: CDR1 LNHDA, CDR2 SQIVND (reference sequence). CDR3 length: 17 residues. CDR3 residues: CASSIGSRRGDTGELFF. DNA for the CDR3: TGTGCCAGTAGTATAGGGAGCCGGCGGGGGGATACCGGGGAGCTGTTTTTT.

As DNA, the CDR3 is TGTGCCAGCAGTAGCTACAGGGGCGGGGGGGAGACCCAGTACTTC. Translation: CASSSYRGGGETQYF. The rearrangement links TRBV27 to TRBJ2-5; tentative D call: TRBD2 (8 bases). The V gene's germline CDR1 is MNHEY and CDR2 SMNVEV (reference sequence). V shed 5 bases and J shed 5 bases, with 18 bases lying between them. This CDR3 has 15 residues.

V usage is TRBV2 and J usage is TRBJ2-2; D gene ambiguous. Germline V gives CDR1 SNHLY, CDR2 FYNNEI. The CDR3 loop spans 18 amino acids. Trimming removed 2 bases at V and 2 bases at J, with 18 bases between. The CDR3 region has the DNA TGTGCCAGCAGTGAAAAAGGACCTACTATTTTAAACACCGGGGAGCTGTTTTTT. Encoded protein: CASSEKGPTILNTGELFF.

The rearrangement joins TRBV28 to TRBJ2-7; D not resolved. Germline CDR1 MDHEN, CDR2 SYDVKM. Trimming stripped 3 bases from V and 7 bases from J, with 10 bases between. The CDR3 totals 12 residues. The CDR3: CASSFSSGEQYF. For the CDR3, the DNA is TGTGCCAGCAGTTTTAGCTCTGGAGAGCAGTACTTC.

The chain recombines TRBV7-6 with TRBJ1-6; D possibly corresponds to TRBD1 (5 bases). V lost 1 base to trimming and J lost 9 bases, with 10 bases between them. Germline V lookup: CDR1 SGHVS, CDR2 FNYEAQ. The CDR3 covers 14 residues. The CDR3 DNA reads TGTGCCAGCAGCTTAGGGCAGGGCTTTTCACCCCTCCACTTT. This encodes CASSLGQGFSPLHF.

The chain combines TRBV2 with TRBJ2-1; D remains ambiguous. Per germline, CDR1 SNHLY and CDR2 FYNNEI. The CDR3 runs to 17 residues. V dropped 6 bases and J dropped 8 bases, with 26 bases sitting between them. The CDR3 nucleotides are TGTGCCAGCAGCCTTGACGGTGGCCCTCCTTTCAATGATGAGCAGTTCTTC. This gives the protein CASSLDGGPPFNDEQFF.

The J gene is TRBJ1-2, the V gene TRBV5-6, with 7 bases fitting TRBD1. The germline V gene has CDR1 SGHDT and CDR2 YYEEEE. V shed 4 bases and J 8 bases; nucleotides not matched to a gene: 5. This CDR3 spans 12 amino acids. For the CDR3, the DNA is TGTGCCAGCAGCGAAGGGACAGTCGGCTACACCTTC. Its translation is CASSEGTVGYTF.

The chain couples TRBV30 to TRBJ1-1; no clear D. Germline assignment: CDR1 GTSNPN and CDR2 SVGIG (reference sequence). The CDR3 runs 12 residues. Trimming shortened V by 0 bases and J by 10 bases, and 12 bases separated the two germline ends. The CDR3 sequence: CAWSVLGPGAFF. CDR3 DNA: TGTGCCTGGAGTGTTTTGGGCCCTGGAGCTTTCTTT.

V is TRBV9 and J is TRBJ2-7; no clear D. The V end was cut by 3 bases, the J end by 7 bases, with 17 bases between. The CDR3 length is 14 residues. The germline V gene encodes CDR1 SGDLS and CDR2 YYNGEE. CDR3: CASSADGRATEQYF. The CDR3 DNA is TGTGCCAGCAGCGCGGACGGAAGGGCTACTGAGCAGTACTTC.

This chain uses TRBV11-3 with TRBJ2-1; D may be TRBD1 (6 bases). The CDR3 contains 13 residues. Trimming took 10 bases from V and 6 from J, leaving 16 bases between them. Looked up from germline, CDR1 is SGHNT and CDR2 is YENEEA. The CDR3 here is CATSRGEPNEQFF. DNA for the CDR3: TGTGCCACCTCCAGGGGAGAACCCAATGAGCAGTTCTTC.

This clone was recorded only once. The chain links TRBV7-9 to TRBJ2-7, with D unresolved. Germline V gene data show CDR1 as SEHNR and CDR2 as FQNEAQ (reference sequence). The CDR3 consists of 15 residues. Trimming took off 2 bases at V and 0 bases at J, with 11 bases between the two ends. The CDR3 nucleotides are TGTGCCAGCAGCTTATGGTCAGGCAGCTCCTACGAGCAGTACTTC. Protein: CASSLWSGSSYEQYF.